Presented here are 18 T cell receptor beta chains from one specimen sequenced in a study of CD8 T cells in ankylosing spondylitis. Study-wide results and caveats: Made up of fewer than ten highly homologous variants, a TCR beta motif appeared characteristic of ankylosing spondylitis blood.

TCRdb redid the calling of the 5' RACE reads with MiXCR, one entry per CDR3 protein. The sample has 670,000 or so distinct CDR3 sequences, over 15% seen once. These receptors' antigens are unknown. Sample: blood, either unsorted or a sorted T cell fraction (not recorded which). The receptors here all came from a male donor with ankylosing spondylitis.

The rearrangement joins TRBV12-3 or TRBV12-4 to TRBJ1-5, with D hard to call. The CDR3 extends over 14 amino acids. Trimming took off 4 bases at V and 4 bases at J, with 11 bases between the two ends. The CDR3 loop reads CASSWKAENQPQHF. Written as DNA, the CDR3 is TGTGCCAGCAGTTGGAAGGCAGAAAATCAGCCCCAGCATTTT.

This clonotype was seen a few times. The chain combines TRBV27 with TRBJ2-3, with D perhaps TRBD2 (6 bases). Germline V gives CDR1 MNHEY, CDR2 SMNVEV (reference sequence). The CDR3 covers 15 residues. V was pared by 5 bases and J by 6 bases, with 18 bases between. CDR3 protein: CASSEHDGGPDTQYF. In DNA, the CDR3 is TGTGCCAGCAGTGAGCACGACGGAGGGCCGGATACGCAGTATTTT.

This clonotype occurred a few times. J is TRBJ2-7 and V is TRBV19, with TRBD2 matching 13 bases. Germline V gene lookup returns CDR1 LNHDA and CDR2 SQIVND (reference sequence). Trimming cost V 4 bases and J 12 bases; bases outside gene matches: 18. This CDR3 contains 17 residues. The CDR3, as DNA: TGTGCCAGTAGTACCCGGGGACTAGCGGGGAAAACCCCTTCCCTGTACTTC. It specifies CASSTRGLAGKTPSLYF.

V and J are TRBV6-5 and TRBJ1-2, with TRBD1 matching 8 bases. CDR1 and CDR2 (germline): MNHEY, SVGAGI. J gave up 8 bases and V 0 bases, and 5 bases lay outside the gene matches. This CDR3 comprises 14 residues. CDR3 sequence reads: CASSYSQGAGGYTF. CDR3 DNA: TGTGCCAGCAGTTACTCCCAGGGGGCTGGGGGCTACACCTTC.

This clonotype was seen repeatedly, ten times or more. One junction end disagrees with the germline gene, perhaps due to a read error. The chain is built from TRBV29-1 and TRBJ1-1; D is ambiguous. Germline V lookup: CDR1 SQVTM, CDR2 ANQGSEA. CDR3 size: 11 residues. The CDR3 DNA follows: TGCAGCGTTGGGAAAAACAGTGAAGCTTTCTTT. Protein sequence: CSVGKNSEAFF. Together with reference TRBV29-1 and TRBJ1-1, the CDR3 gives the full variable domain: SAVISQKPSRDICQRGTSLTIQCQVDSQVTMMFWYRQQPGQSLTLIATANQGSEATYESGFVIDKFPISRPNLTFSTLTVSNMSPEDSSIYLCSVGKNSEAFFGQGTRLTVV.

With respect to this clonotype: Relative to the germline gene, one junction end is altered; a read error may explain this. V and J are TRBV20-1 and TRBJ2-6, with TRBD1 identical over 9 bases. Germline-derived CDR1 and CDR2 are DFQATT and SNEGSKA (reference sequence). This CDR3 spans 15 amino acids. For the CDR3, the DNA is TGCGGGCCCGGGACAGGGAAAACCGGGGCCAGCGTCCTGACTTTC. It specifies CGPGTGKTGASVLTF.

This clonotype was seen a few times. This rearrangement joins TRBV30 to TRBJ2-7, with 8 bases lining up with TRBD1. J was trimmed by 3 bases and V by 3 bases; bases with no gene match: 7. This CDR3 comprises 14 residues. CDR1 is GTSNPN and CDR2 is SVGIG in the germline V gene (reference sequence). The CDR3 DNA sequence: TGTGCCTGGAGGGCCACAGGGGGACGCTACGAGCAGTACTTC. Its translation is CAWRATGGRYEQYF.

The V gene is TRBV29-1, the J gene TRBJ1-1; 8 bases line up with TRBD1. The CDR3 contains 15 residues. V was pared by 4 bases and J by 2 bases, with 9 bases of the junction left unmatched. Germline V lookup: CDR1 SQVTM, CDR2 ANQGSEA. The CDR3 loop is CSVGDEQGVNTEAFF. The CDR3 DNA reads as TGCAGCGTTGGGGACGAACAGGGGGTCAACACTGAAGCTTTCTTT. Supplemented by reference TRBV29-1 and TRBJ1-1, the full variable domain reads SAVISQKPSRDICQRGTSLTIQCQVDSQVTMMFWYRQQPGQSLTLIATANQGSEATYESGFVIDKFPISRPNLTFSTLTVSNMSPEDSSIYLCSVGDEQGVNTEAFFGQGTRLTVV.

The chain couples TRBV10-3 to TRBJ2-3, with 7 bases lining up with TRBD2. This CDR3 region has 14 residues. Germline values: CDR1 ENHRY, CDR2 SYGVKD. Trimming took 5 bases from V and 1 from J; bases not matched to a gene: 3. CDR3 residues: CAISPAGGTDTQYF. The CDR3 bases are TGTGCCATCAGTCCGGCGGGGGGCACAGATACGCAGTATTTT.

The chain has TRBV9 and TRBJ2-7; 7 bases match TRBD1. The V segment lost 3 bases and the J segment 6 bases; nucleotides outside the gene matches: 12. This CDR3 is 15 amino acids long. The germline V gene has CDR1 SGDLS and CDR2 YYNGEE. As DNA, the CDR3 is TGTGCCAGCAGCGCCCCTGGAGGTACAGGGGCCGAGCAGTACTTC. Translated, it gives CASSAPGGTGAEQYF. Supplemented by reference TRBV9 and TRBJ2-7, the full variable domain reads DSGVTQTPKHLITATGQRVTLRCSPRSGDLSVYWYQQSLDQGLQFLIQYYNGEERAKGNILERFSAQQFPDLHSELNLSSLELGDSALYFCASSAPGGTGAEQYFGPGTRLTVT.

The rearrangement joins TRBV5-1 to TRBJ2-5, with D unresolved. The germline V and J ends were trimmed by 3 bases and 2 bases, with 5 bases remaining between them. Germline CDR1 is SGHRS and CDR2 is YFSETQ. The CDR3 consists of 12 residues. CDR3 sequence: CASSSQQETQYF. In nucleotides, the CDR3 is TGCGCCAGCAGCTCACAGCAAGAGACCCAGTACTTC.

This chain connects TRBV4-2 to TRBJ2-1, with a weak D call TRBD2 (6 bases). This CDR3 has 17 amino acids. Germline CDR1 and CDR2: LGHNA and YNFKEQ. The V end lost 5 bases, the J end lost 1 base, and 18 bases lay between the germline ends. CDR3 sequence reads: CASSESVERVSYNEQFF. CDR3 sequence (DNA): TGTGCCAGCAGCGAATCCGTGGAGCGGGTTTCCTACAATGAGCAGTTCTTC.

This rearrangement joins TRBV14 to TRBJ2-2; D is unresolved. V shed 1 base and J shed 1 base, with 7 bases lying between them. This CDR3 contains 15 residues. Germline CDR1 reads SGHDN; CDR2 reads FVKESK. CDR3 in DNA: TGTGCCAGCAGCCAAGTACGGTTGAACACCGGGGAGCTGTTTTTT. It codes for CASSQVRLNTGELFF.

This sequence joins TRBV24-1 and TRBJ2-1; TRBD2 is a possible D gene (5 bases). The CDR3 contains 13 residues. CDR1 KGHDR and CDR2 SFDVKD come from the germline V gene. V lost 9 bases and J lost 10, with 18 bases in between. The CDR3 region has the DNA TGTGCCACCTCCGGGCCCAGTCAGCGGGAGCAGTTCTTC. This gives the protein CATSGPSQREQFF.

A note on this clonotype: A read error may account for a junction end that differs from germline. V and J are TRBV20-1 and TRBJ2-7, with 7 positions matching TRBD2. There are 13 residues in the CDR3. Germline-derived CDR1 and CDR2 are DFQATT and SNEGSKA (reference sequence). The CDR3 is CSARAGSTYEQYF. CDR3 nucleotides: TGCAGTGCGAGAGCGGGGTCGACCTACGAGCAGTACTTC.

This clonotype came up a few times. The chain is built from TRBV4-1 and TRBJ1-2, with 7 positions matching TRBD1. The CDR3 covers 15 residues. CDR1 is MGHRA, CDR2 YSYEKL, per germline. With V trimmed by 0 bases and J by 4 bases, 5 bases remained unmatched. CDR3 bases: TGCGCCAGCAGCCAAGATTGGGGACAGATCTATGGCTACACCTTC. It translates to CASSQDWGQIYGYTF.

J is TRBJ1-1 and V is TRBV18, with D tentatively TRBD1 (5 bases). The CDR3 runs 14 residues. CDR1 KGHSH and CDR2 LQKENI come from the germline V gene. V lost 6 bases and J 3 bases, leaving 14 bases between the germline ends. The CDR3 sequence is CASSHSGGDTEAFF. The CDR3 DNA reads as TGTGCCAGCTCCCACTCGGGGGGAGACACTGAAGCTTTCTTT.

This chain connects TRBV5-1 to TRBJ2-3; no clear D. Per germline, CDR1 SGHRS and CDR2 YFSETQ. CDR3 length: 15 amino acids. V gave up 4 bases and J gave up 0 bases, with 12 bases separating them. The DNA of the CDR3 is TGCGCCAGCAGCGCCGACTTTACTAGCACAGATACGCAGTATTTT. Translation gives CASSADFTSTDTQYF.